The 5 T cell receptor beta chains below were found in one sample sequenced in a study of T-cell reconstitution after alpha-beta-depleted transplantation in children. Researchers prepared the TCRbeta library using unique molecular identifiers, the study reports. TCRdb reprocessed the PCR reads with MiXCR, giving one entry per CDR3 protein. The table has roughly 610,000 distinct CDR3 sequences, more than 9% seen once. The starting material was PBMCs from the stem cell graft donor, obtained from the stem cell graft. These receptors were obtained from a human donor who donated a stem cell graft to a child with acute myeloid leukemia.

This clonotype was counted only a few times. The V call is TRBV29-1, the J call TRBJ2-2, with a possible D match to TRBD1 (5 bases). The CDR3 extends over 13 amino acids. CDR1 is SQVTM, CDR2 ANQGSEA, per germline. V was pared by 1 base and J by 5 bases, with 8 bases between. CDR3 sequence reads: CSVEATGTGELFF. CDR3 sequence (DNA): TGCAGCGTTGAAGCCACAGGAACCGGGGAGCTGTTTTTT.

This clonotype was recorded a few times. V usage is TRBV6-2 or TRBV6-3 and J usage is TRBJ2-7, with D unresolved. CDR1 MNHEY and CDR2 SVGEGT come from the germline V gene. V lost 0 bases, J lost 5 bases, and 11 bases lay in between. The CDR3 is 14 residues long. CDR3 loop: CASSYSSANHEQYF. In nucleotides, the CDR3 is TGTGCCAGCAGTTACTCGAGCGCAAACCACGAGCAGTACTTC.

Sample share makes this clonotype medium-sized. This chain uses TRBV20-1 with TRBJ2-1; TRBD2 might be the D (5 bases). The V end was cut by 6 bases, the J end by 6 bases, with 21 bases between. CDR1 DFQATT and CDR2 SNEGSKA come from the germline V gene (reference sequence). The CDR3 sequence is 15 residues long. The CDR3 region has the DNA TGCAGTGCGACCGGGGTGGGATTATCGATCAATGAGCAGTTCTTC. Translation: CSATGVGLSINEQFF.

This clonotype was counted at least ten times. The CDR3 region is CASSLDTSYEQYF. The CDR3, as DNA: TGCGCCAGCAGCCTTGACACCTCCTACGAGCAGTACTTC. The chain carries TRBV5-1 and TRBJ2-7; no clear D. CDR1 and CDR2 from the germline V gene are SGHRS and YFSETQ. This CDR3 is built from 13 residues. V lost 4 bases and J lost 0, with 8 bases in between.

This clonotype was picked up many times. The V gene is TRBV28, the J gene TRBJ2-4; D not resolved. Trimming shortened V by 2 bases and J by 1 base, and 12 bases separated the two germline ends. CDR3 length: 16 residues. The V gene's germline CDR1 is MDHEN and CDR2 SYDVKM. In DNA form, the CDR3 reads TGTGCCAGCAGTTTAGTGGGCATATTCGCCAAAAACATTCAGTACTTC. Translated: CASSLVGIFAKNIQYF.